Following are 4 T cell receptor beta chains from one sample sequenced in a study of T cells in Graves' hyperthyroidism and ophthalmopathy. Amplification of TCR beta CDR3 regions was performed using RNA transcripts as template. Primed by the HTBI set, a first-round RT-PCR was run on the TCR CDR3. MiXCR, run by TCRdb on the multiplex PCR reads, gives a single entry per CDR3 protein. This table holds roughly 750,000 distinct CDR3 sequences, approximately 16% found once. Sequencing was performed on blood. All receptors come from a man between 18 and 29 years old with Graves' hyperthyroidism.

This clonotype occurred many times. The CDR3 coding sequence is TGTGCCAGCAGCGAGACAGTGAGGGACGAGCAGTACTTC. Translation: CASSETVRDEQYF. The chain has TRBV11-2 and TRBJ2-7; D might be TRBD1 or TRBD2, each matching 5 bases. Trimming removed 5 bases from V and 5 bases from J, with 13 bases in between. The CDR3 length is 13 residues. The germline V gene encodes CDR1 SGHAT and CDR2 FQNNGV.

Here the CDR3 reads CASSLMGSNEKLFF. The CDR3 DNA follows: TGTGCCAGCAGCTTGATGGGAAGTAATGAAAAACTGTTTTTT. The V gene is TRBV7-9, the J gene TRBJ1-4, with no clear D. CDR3 length: 14 amino acids. Trimming stripped 3 bases from V and 4 bases from J, with 9 bases between. Germline assignment: CDR1 SEHNR and CDR2 FQNEAQ (reference sequence).

This clonotype was picked up a small number of times. The chain employs TRBV6-2 or TRBV6-3 and TRBJ1-2; D not resolved. CDR3 size: 12 residues. V lost 4 bases, J lost 4 bases, and 7 bases lay in between. CDR1 and CDR2 (germline): MNHEY, SVGEGT. CDR3: CASSSRRYGYTF. The DNA of the CDR3 is TGTGCCAGCAGTTCCCGGCGCTATGGCTACACCTTC.

The rearrangement joins TRBV19 to TRBJ1-6; no clear D. The CDR3 consists of 16 residues. With 6 bases removed from V and 0 bases from J, the gap between germline ends came to 12 bases. The germline V gene encodes CDR1 LNHDA and CDR2 SQIVND (reference sequence). CDR3 nucleotide sequence: TGTGCCAGTAGACCTAGTGGTATCTCCTATAATTCACCCCTCCACTTT. Protein product: CASRPSGISYNSPLHF.